This T cell receptor beta chain is from a study of cytomegalovirus exposure and HLA in healthy donors (dated by TCRdb to 2017 to 2019). In terms of the full investigation: According to an earlier analysis of around 600 of the donors, about 179 million T cells yielded over 90 million unique TCR beta sequences and 250 to 350 Gb of sequence data. Typing coverage varied by locus: roughly 620-640 donors for A, B, C, DRB1 and DQB1; roughly 520 for DQA1; about 590 for DPA1; roughly 450 for DPB1. Roughly five DR-DQ haplotypes were handled as single units for association and clustering, since linkage in the cohort was strong. Rather than drawing on any new phenotypic data, the later analysis identified candidate immune exposures from TCR beta sequences and the way those sequences occurred across donors. All discovery cohort repertoires had been generated using a single sequencing platform. Approximately 310 gigabases of sequencing data and some 85 million unique TCR sequences were included in an early release covering over 600 HLA-typed donors. On average, about 200,000 unique TCR beta nucleotide sequences were sequenced per donor among 398 genotyped donors of the cohort, with 15% to 20% of those sequences being non-productive. The study aimed to test whether signatures of past pathogen exposure could be identified by cataloging public T cell receptors. Both class I and class II loci were covered by HLA typing, at four-digit resolution. High-throughput TCR immunosequencing, statistical association of individual TCRs with disease status, and machine learning were combined to predict cytomegalovirus infection status. In a later analysis, previously published TCR beta repertoires from roughly 710 donors were re-analyzed and high-resolution HLA genotyping was added so that TCR occurrence patterns could be studied. The genetic ancestry cluster associated with self-reported Caucasian donors included around 76% of the 398 genotyped donors. Alongside the repertoire data, information on donor age, sex, ethnicity and CMV serostatus was compiled. A later genetic analysis took genome-wide SNP genotypes for about three fifths of the roughly 670 donors and used that subset as a discovery cohort. Using immunosequencing, the study profiled T cell repertoires from about 610 subjects and related those repertoires to cytomegalovirus serostatus. Besides the first cohort of around 700 subjects, a separate validation cohort made up of 95 to 150 different subjects was used. An earlier analysis of around 580 of the donors used high-throughput TCR beta sequencing to judge whether each TCR beta V gene segment behaved as functional or pseudogenic. Overall study outcomes, separate from this receptor: Strong co-occurrence of HLA alleles, especially DR and DQ, made assigning TCR associations to individual alleles difficult. In vitro tests confirmed that a few of the cytomegalovirus-associated TCR beta chains recognize cytomegalovirus antigens. Cytomegalovirus status was reported to be diagnosed by the classifier with high specificity and sensitivity in both the original and validation cohorts. A group of highly shared sequence variants was considered likely to be a technical artifact of the sequencing pipeline. Because HLA typing was unavailable for some donors at each locus, only the typed subset was used in association tests. In a later analysis, most CMV-associated TCR beta chains were found to appear HLA-restricted, with HLA associations seemingly driven largely by CMV exposure. Several of the top co-occurrence clusters appeared to be linked to parvovirus B19, influenza, CMV and Epstein-Barr virus, according to a later analysis. An association between a missense DCLRE1C variant and V-gene and J-gene trimming of TCR beta chains was found in a later genetic analysis and replicated in an independent cohort. CMV serostatus was the only immune exposure information available for the cohort. Fewer than 20 rarely observed V segments, including chromosome 9 orphons, were excluded from the earlier analysis of several hundred of the donors because counts were too low. The study gave a list of roughly 150 TCR beta chains associated with cytomegalovirus. The authors suggested that the approach could potentially be generalized to other disease states and immunological phenotypes. A further reported finding was that TCR beta sequences accurately predicted the HLA-A and HLA-B alleles for most subjects in the first cohort. In a later genetic analysis, fewer N-insertions in productive TCRs were reported among donors in an Asian-associated ancestry cluster than the roughly 700-donor mean. The presence/absence analyses assumed that sequencing depth was roughly uniform across donors, and that assumption may not be true. A later analysis found that HLA-associated TCR beta chains were more clonally expanded and had lower generation probabilities than equally common non-associated chains. Because the 87-base-pair reads could not distinguish some IMGT-functional V segments, including TRBV6-2 and TRBV6-3, those segments were excluded. While some public TCRs were present in many individuals, most TCR sequences turned up only very rarely across donors. In this cohort, only TCR beta chains were sequenced, and detectable features were limited by the absence of alpha or paired-chain data. In a later analysis, about 17,000 TCR beta sequences were associated with specific HLA alleles at a false discovery rate of 0.05. Linkage disequilibrium might explain the correlated functional status among segregating V segments, but an unknown experimental factor could not be ruled out. In an earlier analysis of about 600 of the donors, most TCR beta V segments appeared in productive rearrangements about 87% or about 30% of the time, broadly matching IMGT annotations. In a later analysis, the rate of TCR association differed among HLA loci, with DRB1 alleles having the most associated TCRs and HLA-C alleles having the fewest.

The cohort consisted of hundreds of healthy bone marrow donors. At the time of sampling, all cohort members were nominally healthy, though unrecorded immune exposures were likely present. The donor tested CMV seropositive, placing the donor among the approximately 290 seropositive members of the cohort. A peripheral blood sample was provided by each donor, and peripheral blood mononuclear cells were used for TCR beta sequencing. Genomic DNA extraction from the blood cell samples was performed with the Qiagen DNeasy Blood Extraction Kit. Sequences SGHAT (CDR1) and FQDESV (CDR2) are obtained from the germline V gene (reference sequence). Unmatched junction bases come to 7, with V trimmed by 1 base and J by 8 bases. From its cysteine to its phenylalanine, the CDR3 spans 15 amino acids. Here the CDR3 DNA is all that survives: 45 bases in frame from base 1. Regarding this clone: Its specific antigen is unknown. No base quality values were provided; no much bigger clone lies one nucleotide off.

Library creation used the immunoSEQ multiplex PCR assay. The multiplex PCR relied on a mix of 60 forward primers for TCR Vbeta segments and 13 reverse primers for TCR Jbeta segments. A multiplex PCR assay on genomic DNA amplified the CDR3 region of rearranged TCR beta genes. On the Illumina HiSeq System, the amplified TCR beta libraries were sequenced as 87-base-pair reads. Concerning the study's data processing: In a later analysis, 80 million or so unique TCR beta chains were counted across the approximately 620 repertoires, and about 9.9 million of these chains were shared by at least two donors. A nearest-neighbor algorithm error-corrected the raw reads and collapsed the reads into unique sequences, merging closely related sequences to remove PCR and sequencing errors. Alignment of CDR3 sequences to IMGT reference sequences was used to assign V, D and J gene segments. For a sequence to be retained, a match of at least six nucleotides to both a V gene segment and a J gene segment was required. Rearrangements were called productive when the CDR3 lacked stop codons and stayed in frame with V and J; all others were non-productive. CDR3 was defined by IMGT convention, running from the second conserved V-encoded cysteine to the conserved J-encoded phenylalanine. In an earlier analysis of 587 of the donors, sequences lacking an unambiguous match to a single V gene segment were excluded. An earlier analysis of approximately 590 of the donors called V segments functional above 56.7% productive rearrangements and segregating when the between-donor standard deviation exceeded 5%. A statistical classification framework was developed to diagnose cytomegalovirus status using the catalog of TCR beta chain sequences. In a later analysis, TCR nucleotide sequences were compared against IMGT/GENE-DB human TR gene sequences so that V and J genes could be assigned. The TCRdist pipeline was used in a later analysis to assign CDR3 sequences and most-parsimonious VDJ recombination scenarios. A later analysis defined each TCR beta chain by its CDR3 amino acid sequence plus V-gene family, and excluded reads lacking a unique V-gene family. As a way to deal with suspected cross-contamination and a sequencing artifact, a later analysis dropped under 600 nucleotide sequences that were highly shared and had low generation probability. In a later analysis, a clonal expansion index for each public chain was calculated from normalized within-repertoire ranks of inferred template counts. In a later analysis, generation probabilities were computed using a VDJ recombination model fitted to out-of-frame rearrangements, and the results were checked against IGoR. A later analysis scored TCR-TCR, TCR-HLA and TCR-CMV co-occurrence with hypergeometric tests, applying a repertoire-size bias correction to TCR pairs. A later analysis estimated false discovery rates by permuting HLA or CMV assignments 20 times. In a later analysis, co-occurring TCRs were grouped with DBSCAN, and TCRdist sequence similarity was added when clustering was performed within HLA-allele-positive subsets. Repertoires with fewer than 30,000 or more than 120,000 public chains were left out of co-occurrence clustering, as were about five repertoires with anomalous nucleotide sharing. TCRdb provides this immuneACCESS table in a form limited to in-frame rearrangements. Some clones are lacking; in checked studies, under half of them reflect an unresolved V gene, and why the rest are absent is not known. The V and J calls and clone size are taken from that table; D and trimming were inferred from the DNA. The sample table lists 100,000 to 150,000 clones, approximately 80% of them with a count of one. The leading ten clones occupy roughly 13% of the sample.

This receptor was identified in a woman aged 35 to 49 in good health and CMV-seropositive. The V gene is TRBV11-1 and the J gene is TRBJ2-1; TRBD2 lines up with 8 middle nucleotides. Specimen: PBMCs. The DNA sequence is TGTGCCAGCAGCTTAGGCGGGACTAGTCTGGATGAGCAGTTCTTC. This translates into CASSLGGTSLDEQFF.